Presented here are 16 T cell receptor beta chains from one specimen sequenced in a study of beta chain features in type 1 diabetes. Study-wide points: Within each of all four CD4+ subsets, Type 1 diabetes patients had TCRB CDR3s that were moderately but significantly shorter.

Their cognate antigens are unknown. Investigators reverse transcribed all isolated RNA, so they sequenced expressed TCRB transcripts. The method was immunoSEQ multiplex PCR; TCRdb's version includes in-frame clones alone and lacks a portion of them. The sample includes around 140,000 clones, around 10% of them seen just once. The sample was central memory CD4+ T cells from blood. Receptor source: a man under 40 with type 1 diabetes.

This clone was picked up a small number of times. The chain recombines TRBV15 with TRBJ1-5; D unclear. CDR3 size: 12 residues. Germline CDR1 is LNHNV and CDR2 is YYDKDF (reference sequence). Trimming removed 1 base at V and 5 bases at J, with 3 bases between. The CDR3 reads CATSRADQPQHF. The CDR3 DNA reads TGTGCCACCAGCAGAGCCGATCAGCCCCAGCATTTT.

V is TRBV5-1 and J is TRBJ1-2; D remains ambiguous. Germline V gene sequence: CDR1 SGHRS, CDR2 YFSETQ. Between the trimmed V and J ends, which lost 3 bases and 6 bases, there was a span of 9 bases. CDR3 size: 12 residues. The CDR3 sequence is CASSSYRDGYTF. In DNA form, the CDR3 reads TGCGCCAGCAGCTCCTACAGAGATGGCTACACCTTC.

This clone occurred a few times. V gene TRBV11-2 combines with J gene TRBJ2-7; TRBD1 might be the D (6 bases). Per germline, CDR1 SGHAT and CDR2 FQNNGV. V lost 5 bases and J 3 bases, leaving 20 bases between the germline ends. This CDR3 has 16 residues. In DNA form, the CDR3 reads TGTGCCAGCAGCCATCCCGCCGGGACACTAGTCTACGAGCAGTACTTC. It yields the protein CASSHPAGTLVYEQYF. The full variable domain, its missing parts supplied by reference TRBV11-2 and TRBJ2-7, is EAGVAQSPRYKIIEKRQSVAFWCNPISGHATLYWYQQILGQGPKLLIQFQNNGVVDDSQLPKDRFSAERLKGVDSTLKIQPAKLEDSAVYLCASSHPAGTLVYEQYFGPGTRLTVT.

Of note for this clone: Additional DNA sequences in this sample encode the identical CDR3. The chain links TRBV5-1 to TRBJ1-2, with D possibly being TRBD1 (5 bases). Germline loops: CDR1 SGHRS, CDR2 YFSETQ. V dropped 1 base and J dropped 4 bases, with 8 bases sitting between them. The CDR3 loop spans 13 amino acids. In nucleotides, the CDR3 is TGCGCCAGCAGCTTGACAGGATCCTATGGCTACACCTTC. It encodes CASSLTGSYGYTF. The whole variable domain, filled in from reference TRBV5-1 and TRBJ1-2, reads KAGVTQTPRYLIKTRGQQVTLSCSPISGHRSVSWYQQTPGQGLQFLFEYFSETQRNKGNFPGRFSGRQFSNSRSEMNVSTLELGDSALYLCASSLTGSYGYTFGSGTRLTVV.

Here the CDR3 DNA reads TGCGCCAGCAGCTTGGAGGGACAGGGATGGACCGGGGAGCTGTTTTTT. The encoded protein is CASSLEGQGWTGELFF. This sequence joins TRBV5-1 and TRBJ2-2; 9 bases align to TRBD1. The V and J ends lost 0 bases and 5 bases, in that order; junction bases with no gene match: 5. The CDR3 contains 16 residues. Germline V gene sequence: CDR1 SGHRS, CDR2 YFSETQ.

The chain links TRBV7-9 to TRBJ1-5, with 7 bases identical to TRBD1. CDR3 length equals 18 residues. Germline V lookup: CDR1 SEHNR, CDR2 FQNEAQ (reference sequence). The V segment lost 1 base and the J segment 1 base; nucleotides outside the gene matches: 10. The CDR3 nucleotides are TGTGCCAGCAGCTTAGTCTGGACCGGGACAGCCAGCAATCAGCCCCAGCATTTT. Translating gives CASSLVWTGTASNQPQHF.

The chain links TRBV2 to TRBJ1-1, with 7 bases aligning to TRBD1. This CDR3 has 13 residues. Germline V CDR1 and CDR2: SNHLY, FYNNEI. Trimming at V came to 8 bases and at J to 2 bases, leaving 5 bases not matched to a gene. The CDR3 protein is CASVRDSNTEAFF. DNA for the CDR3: TGTGCCAGCGTACGGGACAGTAACACTGAAGCTTTCTTT.

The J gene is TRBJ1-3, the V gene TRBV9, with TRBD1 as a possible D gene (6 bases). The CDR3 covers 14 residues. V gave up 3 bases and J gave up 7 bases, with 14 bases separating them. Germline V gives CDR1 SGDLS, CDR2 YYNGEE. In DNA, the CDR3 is TGTGCCAGCAGCGCAGGGGAAACACGGAACACCATATATTTT. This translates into CASSAGETRNTIYF.

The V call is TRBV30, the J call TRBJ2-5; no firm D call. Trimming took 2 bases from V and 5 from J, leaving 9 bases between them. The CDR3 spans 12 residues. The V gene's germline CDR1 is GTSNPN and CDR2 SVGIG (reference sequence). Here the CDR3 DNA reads TGTGCCTGGAGTCTCCCACACGAGACCCAGTACTTC. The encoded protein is CAWSLPHETQYF.

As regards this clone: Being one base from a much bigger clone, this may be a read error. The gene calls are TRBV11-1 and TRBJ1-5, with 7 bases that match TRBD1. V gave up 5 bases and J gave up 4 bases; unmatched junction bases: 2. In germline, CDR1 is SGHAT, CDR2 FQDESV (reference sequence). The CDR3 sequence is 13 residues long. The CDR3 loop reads CASSLTGNQPQHF. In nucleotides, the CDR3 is TGTGCCAGCAGCCTGACAGGGAATCAGCCCCAGCATTTT.

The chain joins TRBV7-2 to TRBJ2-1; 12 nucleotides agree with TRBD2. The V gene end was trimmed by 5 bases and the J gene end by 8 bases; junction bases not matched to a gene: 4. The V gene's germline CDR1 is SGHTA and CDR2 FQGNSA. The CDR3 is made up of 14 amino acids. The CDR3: CASSRSSGGDEQFF. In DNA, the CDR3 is TGTGCCAGCAGCCGTTCTAGCGGGGGGGATGAGCAGTTCTTC.

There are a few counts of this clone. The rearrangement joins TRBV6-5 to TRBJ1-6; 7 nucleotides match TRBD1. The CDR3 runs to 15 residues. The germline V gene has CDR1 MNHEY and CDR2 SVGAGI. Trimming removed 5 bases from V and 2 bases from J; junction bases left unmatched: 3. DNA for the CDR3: TGTGCCAGCAGTCAAGGGACAGCCTATAATTCACCCCTCCACTTT. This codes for CASSQGTAYNSPLHF.

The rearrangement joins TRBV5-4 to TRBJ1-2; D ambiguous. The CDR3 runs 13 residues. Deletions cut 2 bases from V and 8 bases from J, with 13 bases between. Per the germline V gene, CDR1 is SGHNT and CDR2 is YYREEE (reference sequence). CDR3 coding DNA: TGTGCCAGCAGCTTAGACTACAGTGGGGGCTACACCTTC. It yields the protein CASSLDYSGGYTF.

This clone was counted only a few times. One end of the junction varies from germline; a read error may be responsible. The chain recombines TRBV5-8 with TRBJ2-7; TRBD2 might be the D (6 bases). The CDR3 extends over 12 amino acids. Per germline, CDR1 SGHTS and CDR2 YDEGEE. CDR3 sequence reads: CASSLLKRDWDF. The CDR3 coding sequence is TGTGCCAGCAGCTTGTTGAAAAGGGACTGGGACTTC.

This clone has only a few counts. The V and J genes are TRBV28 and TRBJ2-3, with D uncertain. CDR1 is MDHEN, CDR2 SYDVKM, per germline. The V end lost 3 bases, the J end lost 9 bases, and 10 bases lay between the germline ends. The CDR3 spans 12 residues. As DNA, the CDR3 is TGTGCCAGCAGTTTCCCAGTCGGGACGCAGTATTTT. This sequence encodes CASSFPVGTQYF. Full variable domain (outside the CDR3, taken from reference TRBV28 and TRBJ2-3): DVKVTQSSRYLVKRTGEKVFLECVQDMDHENMFWYRQDPGLGLRLIYFSYDVKMKEKGDIPEGYSVSREKKERFSLILESASTNQTSMYLCASSFPVGTQYFGPGTRLTVL.

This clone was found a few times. CDR3 nucleotides: TGCAGCGTTTTGGACAGGGATACCTATGGCTACACCTTC. Translation: CSVLDRDTYGYTF. The V call is TRBV29-1, the J call TRBJ1-2; 8 bases fit TRBD1. This CDR3 has 13 amino acids. V was clipped by 5 bases and J by 4 bases; unmatched bases: 6. Per germline, CDR1 SQVTM and CDR2 ANQGSEA.